The 28 T cell receptor beta chains below were found in one sample sequenced in a study of cytomegalovirus exposure and HLA in healthy donors. The primer mix had 60 Vbeta and 13 Jbeta primers. Clones were read by immunoSEQ multiplex PCR, and TCRdb kept only the in-frame ones, dropping some. The table lists under 150,000 clones, approximately 80% of them singletons. The sample comprised PBMCs. These receptors originate from a woman aged 40 to 50 in good health and CMV-seropositive.

A single count supports this clone. This sequence joins TRBV9 and TRBJ2-1, with TRBD2 matching over 9 bases. The CDR3 spans 16 residues. CDR1 is SGDLS and CDR2 is YYNGEE in the germline V gene. V lost 0 bases, J lost 5 bases, and 6 bases stayed unmatched. CDR3 in DNA: TGTGCCAGCAGCGTAGGCCCCAGCGGGGGGCACAATGAGCAGTTCTTC. It specifies CASSVGPSGGHNEQFF.

The chain joins TRBV7-3 to TRBJ2-1, with 11 bases lining up with TRBD2. J lost 6 bases, V lost 4 bases, and 2 bases had no gene match. In germline, CDR1 is SGHTA, CDR2 FQGTGA. CDR3 length: 14 residues. The CDR3 protein is CASSYGTSGNEQFF. In DNA, the CDR3 is TGTGCCAGCAGCTACGGGACTAGCGGCAATGAGCAGTTCTTC. Supplemented by reference TRBV7-3 and TRBJ2-1, the full variable domain reads GAGVSQTPSNKVTEKGKYVELRCDPISGHTALYWYRQSLGQGPEFLIYFQGTGAADDSGLPNDRFFAVRPEGSVSTLKIQRTERGDSAVYLCASSYGTSGNEQFFGPGTRLTVL.

The chain combines TRBV19 with TRBJ2-2; no reliable D call. The V gene lost 6 bases and the J gene lost 2 bases, with 7 bases spanning the gap. The germline CDR1 and CDR2 sequences are LNHDA and SQIVND (reference sequence). The CDR3 extends over 13 amino acids. For the CDR3, the DNA is TGTGCCAGTAGACACGCCAACACCGGGGAGCTGTTTTTT. Amino acid sequence: CASRHANTGELFF. The variable domain in full, with the rest retrieved from reference TRBV19 and TRBJ2-2, is DGGITQSPKYLFRKEGQNVTLSCEQNLNHDAMYWYRQDPGQGLRLIYYSQIVNDFQKGDIAEGYSVSREKKESFPLTVTSAQKNPTAFYLCASRHANTGELFFGEGSRLTVL.

This clone came up once. In nucleotides, the CDR3 is TGTGCCAGCAGTCTTGGTCCGAGGGTTTCGGGTGGAAACACCATATATTTT. It specifies CASSLGPRVSGGNTIYF. V is TRBV11-2 and J is TRBJ1-3, with D hard to call. V lost 6 bases and J 3 bases, leaving 21 bases between the germline ends. This CDR3 has 17 residues. Germline CDR1 reads SGHAT; CDR2 reads FQNNGV.

CDR3 DNA: TGTGCCAGCAGCCTTCCTACGGGCTACACCTTC. Its translation: CASSLPTGYTF. The chain joins TRBV28 to TRBJ1-2; D is ambiguous. Germline-derived CDR1 and CDR2 are MDHEN and SYDVKM. The V and J ends lost 6 bases and 8 bases respectively, with 10 bases between them. CDR3 length: 11 amino acids.

This rearrangement joins TRBV9 to TRBJ2-5, with a weak D call TRBD2 (6 bases). The V gene's germline CDR1 is SGDLS and CDR2 YYNGEE. V lost 0 bases and J 7 bases, leaving 13 bases between the germline ends. The CDR3 has 14 amino acids. The CDR3 is CASSVDGSGGTQYF. CDR3 in DNA: TGTGCCAGCAGCGTAGATGGTAGCGGAGGGACCCAGTACTTC.

The genes are TRBV5-4 and TRBJ2-3, with a tentative D call TRBD1 (5 bases). There are 14 residues in the CDR3. Germline V gene data show CDR1 as SGHNT and CDR2 as YYREEE (reference sequence). The germline V and J ends were trimmed by 4 bases and 0 bases, with 9 bases remaining between them. CDR3 sequence (DNA): TGTGCCAGCAGCAGGACACCCAGCACAGATACGCAGTATTTT. Amino acids: CASSRTPSTDTQYF.

This clone was detected only a few times. V and J are TRBV10-2 and TRBJ1-3; maybe TRBD1 (5 bases). V dropped 9 bases and J dropped 0 bases, with 12 bases sitting between them. The CDR3 covers 14 residues. Germline-derived CDR1 and CDR2 are WSHSY and SAAADI. The CDR3 reads CASTGTASGNTIYF. The CDR3 region has the DNA TGCGCCAGTACTGGGACTGCCTCTGGAAACACCATATATTTT.

This sequence joins TRBV28 and TRBJ1-2; D is ambiguous. The CDR3 extends over 11 amino acids. CDR1 and CDR2 from the germline V gene are MDHEN and SYDVKM. V was cut by 6 bases and J by 8 bases, with 10 bases left in between. CDR3 in DNA: TGTGCCAGCAGGGTACCTAAGGGCTACACCTTC. Translation: CASRVPKGYTF.

This clone was seen a handful of times. J is TRBJ2-5 and V is TRBV29-1, with 12 bases aligning to TRBD2. V was clipped by 3 bases and J by 5 bases; unmatched bases: 7. Germline V gene data show CDR1 as SQVTM and CDR2 as ANQGSEA. The CDR3 is made up of 15 amino acids. CDR3 DNA sequence: TGCAGCGTTGACTTGCTAGCGGGAGGGGGGGAGACCCAGTACTTC. Translated: CSVDLLAGGGETQYF.

The genes are TRBV6-5 and TRBJ1-4, with 7 bases identical to TRBD1. The germline V gene encodes CDR1 MNHEY and CDR2 SVGAGI. V was clipped by 4 bases and J by 3 bases; unmatched bases: 5. The CDR3 is 15 amino acids. In nucleotides, the CDR3 is TGTGCCAGCAGTTTTCTGACAGGGTCTAATGAAAAACTGTTTTTT. Its protein is CASSFLTGSNEKLFF.

This clone has more than one count but fewer than ten. The CDR3, as DNA: TGTGCCAGCAGCCAAGATTTGGCCTATGGCTACACCTTC. Translating gives CASSQDLAYGYTF. The chain is built from TRBV14 and TRBJ1-2, with no clear D. This CDR3 is 13 amino acids long. Trimming removed 0 bases from V and 4 bases from J, with 6 bases in between. In germline, CDR1 is SGHDN, CDR2 FVKESK.

The chain links TRBV5-4 to TRBJ2-2; weak D call: TRBD2 (6 bases). The CDR3 loop spans 15 amino acids. CDR1 SGHNT and CDR2 YYREEE come from the germline V gene (reference sequence). Trimming stripped 9 bases from V and 6 bases from J, with 21 bases between. The CDR3 loop reads CATRSVGGIAGELFF. As DNA, the CDR3 is TGTGCCACCCGTTCCGTAGGCGGGATCGCCGGGGAGCTGTTTTTT.

This chain links TRBV2 with TRBJ2-5; TRBD1 is a possible D gene (6 bases). The assigned J gene may be wrong: the sequence end matches TRBJ2-7 better. From germline, CDR1 is SNHLY and CDR2 FYNNEI. There are 15 residues in the CDR3. Here the CDR3 DNA reads TGTGCCAGAAGAGGGGGTGCAGGACCTTCCTACGAGCAGTACTTC. Protein sequence: CARRGGAGPSYEQYF.

V usage is TRBV5-3 and J usage is TRBJ2-7; 8 nucleotides line up with TRBD2. TRBV5-3 belongs to the ORF category, with a function that is uncertain. The CDR3 runs 15 residues. The ends lost 5 bases at V and 3 bases at J; junction bases unmatched: 10. CDR3 amino acids: CARRAPGTSFYEQYF. The CDR3 DNA sequence: TGTGCCAGAAGAGCGCCAGGGACTAGTTTCTACGAGCAGTACTTC.

V is TRBV6-1 and J is TRBJ2-7; 9 bases are a match to TRBD1. This CDR3 has 14 residues. The V gene end was trimmed by 3 bases and the J gene end by 5 bases; junction bases not matched to a gene: 5. Germline loops: CDR1 MNHNS, CDR2 SASEGT. CDR3 nucleotides: TGTGCCAGCAGTGAGGGACAGGGATGGGACGAGCAGTACTTC. It encodes CASSEGQGWDEQYF.

The gene calls are TRBV28 and TRBJ2-7; the match to TRBD1 covers 8 bases. Germline V gene data show CDR1 as MDHEN and CDR2 as SYDVKM. Trimming cost V 7 bases and J 5 bases; bases outside gene matches: 10. The CDR3 consists of 14 residues. This CDR3 is CASTPPGQEDEQYF. CDR3 DNA: TGTGCCAGCACCCCCCCGGGACAGGAGGACGAGCAGTACTTC. Using reference TRBV28 and TRBJ2-7 for the parts outside the CDR3, the full variable domain is DVKVTQSSRYLVKRTGEKVFLECVQDMDHENMFWYRQDPGLGLRLIYFSYDVKMKEKGDIPEGYSVSREKKERFSLILESASTNQTSMYLCASTPPGQEDEQYFGPGTRLTVT.

This clone was counted a single time. The chain joins TRBV18 to TRBJ2-5, with D tentatively TRBD1 (6 bases). Trimming pared 3 bases from V and 1 base from J, leaving 12 bases between. Germline V gene lookup returns CDR1 KGHSH and CDR2 LQKENI. The CDR3 runs to 15 residues. The CDR3 DNA reads TGTGCCAGCTCACCGGGGACACACCCCCAAGAGACCCAGTACTTC. It specifies CASSPGTHPQETQYF. Drawing the rest from reference TRBV18 and TRBJ2-5, the complete variable domain is NAGVMQNPRHLVRRRGQEARLRCSPMKGHSHVYWYRQLPEEGLKFMVYLQKENIIDESGMPKERFSAEFPKEGPSILRIQQVVRGDSAAYFCASSPGTHPQETQYFGPGTRLLVL.

The rearrangement uses TRBV5-5 and TRBJ2-1; 9 bases agree with TRBD2. The CDR3 consists of 14 residues. J was trimmed by 10 bases and V by 3 bases; bases with no gene match: 8. Germline loops: CDR1 SGHKS, CDR2 YYEKEE (reference sequence). CDR3 sequence reads: CASSWTNSGGEQFF. The CDR3 DNA reads TGTGCCAGCAGCTGGACAAATAGCGGGGGCGAGCAGTTCTTC.

The V and J genes are TRBV5-4 and TRBJ2-7; 8 positions agree with TRBD1. Germline CDR1 reads SGHNT; CDR2 reads YYREEE (reference sequence). The CDR3 length is 14 residues. The trim removed 4 bases at V and 5 bases at J, leaving 8 bases unmatched. In nucleotides, the CDR3 is TGTGCCAGCAGCGGGACGGACAGGGTACACGAGCAGTACTTC. This encodes CASSGTDRVHEQYF. Together with reference TRBV5-4 and TRBJ2-7, the CDR3 gives the full variable domain: ETGVTQSPTHLIKTRGQQVTLRCSSQSGHNTVSWYQQALGQGPQFIFQYYREEENGRGNFPPRFSGLQFPNYSSELNVNALELDDSALYLCASSGTDRVHEQYFGPGTRLTVT.

V and J are TRBV18 and TRBJ1-2; D not certain. V was clipped by 0 bases and J by 6 bases, with 8 bases between them. Germline V CDR1 and CDR2: KGHSH, LQKENI. CDR3 length equals 13 residues. The CDR3 sequence: CASSPPTRDGYTF. For the CDR3, the DNA is TGTGCCAGCTCACCACCAACGAGAGATGGCTACACCTTC.

The J gene is TRBJ1-4, the V gene TRBV6-1; D uncertain. From germline, CDR1 is MNHNS and CDR2 SASEGT. Trimming pared 3 bases from V and 0 bases from J, leaving 14 bases between. There are 17 residues in the CDR3. The CDR3: CASSDLARGSTNEKLFF. In DNA form, the CDR3 reads TGTGCCAGCAGTGACCTGGCTCGAGGTTCAACTAATGAAAAACTGTTTTTT.

V gene TRBV7-6 combines with J gene TRBJ2-1; D possibly corresponds to TRBD2 (5 bases). Trimming removed 0 bases from V and 9 bases from J, with 12 bases in between. Per the germline V gene, CDR1 is SGHVS and CDR2 is FNYEAQ. The CDR3 has 14 residues. The CDR3 sequence is CASSLAQKGVEQFF. The CDR3 DNA reads as TGTGCCAGCAGCTTAGCGCAGAAGGGAGTTGAGCAGTTCTTC.

The V and J genes are TRBV11-2 and TRBJ1-4, with D tentatively TRBD1 (5 bases). This CDR3 region has 15 residues. Trimming pared 4 bases from V and 7 bases from J, leaving 16 bases between. CDR1 SGHAT and CDR2 FQNNGV come from the germline V gene. This CDR3 is CASSSSGLELEKLFF. In nucleotides, the CDR3 is TGTGCCAGCAGCTCATCGGGACTTGAACTTGAAAAACTGTTTTTT.

The chain recombines TRBV28 with TRBJ2-7, with D possibly being TRBD1 (6 bases). The V end was cut by 5 bases, the J end by 3 bases, with 11 bases between. The CDR3 sequence is 13 residues long. Germline CDR1 is MDHEN and CDR2 is SYDVKM. The CDR3 DNA reads TGTGCCAGCAGTCGGACAGCCTACTACGAGCAGTACTTC. This sequence encodes CASSRTAYYEQYF.

V usage is TRBV7-9 and J usage is TRBJ1-5, with D perhaps TRBD1 (6 bases). The V gene lost 1 base and the J gene lost 10 bases, with 8 bases spanning the gap. The germline gives CDR1 SEHNR, CDR2 FQNEAQ (reference sequence). The CDR3 consists of 12 residues. The CDR3 spells CASSLDRDPQHF. The CDR3 coding sequence is TGTGCCAGCAGCTTAGACAGGGATCCCCAGCATTTT. The variable domain in full, completed from reference TRBV7-9 and TRBJ1-5, reads DTGVSQNPRHKITKRGQNVTFRCDPISEHNRLYWYRQTLGQGPEFLTYFQNEAQLEKSRLLSDRFSAERPKGSFSTLEIQRTEQGDSAMYLCASSLDRDPQHFGDGTRLSIL.

This clone was counted only a few times. The chain's CDR3 is CASSYSGDRGHTEAFF. The CDR3 DNA reads as TGTGCCAGCAGCTACTCAGGGGACAGGGGGCACACTGAAGCTTTCTTT. This rearrangement joins TRBV28 to TRBJ1-1, with 12 bases aligning to TRBD1. This CDR3 region has 16 residues. V was clipped by 6 bases and J by 3 bases; unmatched bases: 8. In germline, CDR1 is MDHEN, CDR2 SYDVKM. The complete variable domain, with remaining parts taken from reference TRBV28 and TRBJ1-1, reads DVKVTQSSRYLVKRTGEKVFLECVQDMDHENMFWYRQDPGLGLRLIYFSYDVKMKEKGDIPEGYSVSREKKERFSLILESASTNQTSMYLCASSYSGDRGHTEAFFGQGTRLTVV.

This chain connects TRBV15 to TRBJ2-3; D is possibly TRBD1 (6 bases). CDR3 length: 15 amino acids. Germline assignment: CDR1 LNHNV and CDR2 YYDKDF (reference sequence). V lost 0 bases and J 6 bases, leaving 13 bases between the germline ends. CDR3 DNA: TGTGCCACCAGCAGAGAGGGCAGGGGTACGGATACGCAGTATTTT. Its translation is CATSREGRGTDTQYF.